This T cell receptor (beta chain) emerged from a study of T-cell reconstitution after alpha-beta-depleted transplantation in children. Researchers prepared the TCRbeta library using unique molecular identifiers, the study reports. TCRdb re-analysed the PCR reads in MiXCR, keeping a single row per CDR3 protein. Among some 390,000 distinct CDR3 sequences listed, over 20% were seen once. Ten or more counts support this clonotype. The CDR3 sequence is 15 residues long. Unmatched junction bases numbered 9, after V lost 2 bases and J lost 9 bases. Germline V gene sequence: CDR1 MGHDK, CDR2 SYGVNS. The receptor was isolated from a human donor who donated a stem cell graft to a child with acute myeloid leukemia. The V gene is TRBV25-1, the J gene TRBJ2-1, with 8 bases lining up with TRBD2. Source: PBMCs from the stem cell graft donor, taken from the stem cell graft. CDR3 sequence reads: CASSEPGLGATEQFF. The CDR3 coding sequence is TGTGCCAGCAGTGAACCGGGACTAGGGGCCACTGAGCAGTTCTTC. Full variable domain (outside the CDR3, taken from reference TRBV25-1 and TRBJ2-1): EADIYQTPRYLVIGTGKKITLECSQTMGHDKMYWYQQDPGMELHLIHYSYGVNSTEKGDLSSESTVSRIRTEHFPLTLESARPSHTSQYLCASSEPGLGATEQFFGPGTRLTVL.